This entry lists 25 T cell receptor beta chains sequenced from one sample in a study of PD-1 blockade in classical Hodgkin lymphoma. Regarding time point: cycle 4 day 1 (C4D1), after more than five weeks of nivolumab. Each patient relapsed following autologous stem cell transplantation, and prior brentuximab vedotin exposure differed. Researchers used magnetic negative selection to pull out pure CD4+ T cells from thawed PBMCs. Generated by immunoSEQ multiplex PCR, the TCRdb table keeps only in-frame clones and is missing some. The sample has about 6,400 clones, around 86% seen once. Sequenced material: CD4+ T cells from blood, taken before the fourth cycle of nivolumab. All receptors derive from a human donor with classical Hodgkin lymphoma.

The rearrangement links TRBV18 to TRBJ2-7; D remains ambiguous. Germline V CDR1 and CDR2: KGHSH, LQKENI. The CDR3 runs 14 residues. V dropped 3 bases and J dropped 4 bases, with 13 bases sitting between them. CDR3 amino acids: CASSPISGSYEQYF. DNA of the CDR3: TGTGCCAGCTCACCGATCTCGGGTTCGTACGAGCAGTACTTC.

V and J are TRBV14 and TRBJ1-2; D is undetermined. Germline V lookup: CDR1 SGHDN, CDR2 FVKESK. This CDR3 contains 13 residues. V lost 1 base, J lost 4 bases, and 7 bases lay in between. CDR3 protein: CASSQVNSYGYTF. As DNA, the CDR3 is TGTGCCAGCAGCCAAGTTAATAGCTATGGCTACACCTTC.

The genes are TRBV15 and TRBJ2-1; D gene uncertain. The CDR3 spans 18 residues. V lost 3 bases, J lost 2 bases, and 20 bases lay in between. From germline, CDR1 is LNHNV and CDR2 YYDKDF (reference sequence). CDR3 bases: TGTGCCACCAGCAGTTCGATCGGGCTAACCGGAGCCTACAATGAGCAGTTCTTC. Residues: CATSSSIGLTGAYNEQFF.

The chain is built from TRBV4-2 and TRBJ1-2; a weak D match, TRBD1 (5 bases). Trimming shortened V by 5 bases and J by 4 bases, and 14 bases separated the two germline ends. Germline CDR1 and CDR2: LGHNA and YNFKEQ. The CDR3 contains 14 residues. The CDR3 here is CASSVGTEFYGYTF. CDR3 in DNA: TGTGCCAGCAGCGTGGGGACGGAATTCTATGGCTACACCTTC.

This clone was observed a few times. V usage is TRBV2 and J usage is TRBJ1-2; no reliable D call. Germline V gene lookup returns CDR1 SNHLY and CDR2 FYNNEI. The CDR3 consists of 13 residues. The V end lost 5 bases, the J end lost 7 bases, and 14 bases lay between the germline ends. The CDR3 DNA sequence: TGTGCCAGCAGTCCCGAGAGGGAGGGTGGCTACACCTTC. Its protein is CASSPEREGGYTF.

The genes are TRBV28 and TRBJ1-1; D not resolved. This CDR3 region has 12 residues. V gave up 6 bases and J gave up 5 bases, with 10 bases separating them. Germline V gene data show CDR1 as MDHEN and CDR2 as SYDVKM. In nucleotides, the CDR3 is TGTGCCAGCAGGCCACGGTTTACTGAAGCTTTCTTT. It specifies CASRPRFTEAFF.

The chain uses TRBV6-5 and TRBJ1-1; TRBD1 is a possible D gene (5 bases). Deletions cut 6 bases from V and 6 bases from J, with 20 bases between. CDR3 length: 15 residues. Germline loops: CDR1 MNHEY, CDR2 SVGAGI. CDR3 in DNA: TGTGCCAGCAGCCGCAGACAGCGAGGTAGGGCTGAAGCTTTCTTT. Residues: CASSRRQRGRAEAFF.

The J gene is TRBJ1-1, the V gene TRBV6-6; D call uncertain. The V gene's germline CDR1 is MNHNY and CDR2 SVGAGI (reference sequence). This CDR3 is 13 amino acids long. V lost 6 bases and J lost 5, with 13 bases in between. CDR3 loop: CASRVITGTEAFF. The CDR3 region has the DNA TGTGCCAGCAGGGTTATCACGGGGACTGAAGCTTTCTTT.

The V call is TRBV11-1, the J call TRBJ1-1; D gene ambiguous. This CDR3 comprises 13 residues. Germline CDR1 and CDR2: SGHAT and FQDESV (reference sequence). Trimming removed 7 bases at V and 3 bases at J, with 12 bases between. The DNA of the CDR3 is TGTGCCAGCACCGTACAAGAGTACACTGAAGCTTTCTTT. Residues: CASTVQEYTEAFF.

The chain joins TRBV30 to TRBJ2-5, with D hard to call. V gave up 1 base and J gave up 6 bases, with 18 bases separating them. The CDR3 sequence is 15 residues long. CDR1 and CDR2 from the germline V gene are GTSNPN and SVGIG (reference sequence). CDR3 coding DNA: TGTGCCTGGAGTGGCTCTATGATCCCCGCGAAGACCCAGTACTTC. Translation: CAWSGSMIPAKTQYF.

This clone has only one observation. V is TRBV19 and J is TRBJ1-5; D unresolved. Germline CDR1 and CDR2: LNHDA and SQIVND (reference sequence). Trimming cost V 9 bases and J 0 bases, with 21 bases left between them. The CDR3 is made up of 17 amino acids. CDR3 loop: CASKVLLAGNSNQPQHF. The CDR3 region has the DNA TGTGCCAGCAAAGTCCTATTGGCGGGTAATAGCAATCAGCCCCAGCATTTT. Based on the CDR3 plus reference TRBV19 and TRBJ1-5, the full variable domain is DGGITQSPKYLFRKEGQNVTLSCEQNLNHDAMYWYRQDPGQGLRLIYYSQIVNDFQKGDIAEGYSVSREKKESFPLTVTSAQKNPTAFYLCASKVLLAGNSNQPQHFGDGTRLSIL.

The gene calls are TRBV5-1 and TRBJ2-5; 8 bases align to TRBD2. V lost 0 bases and J lost 1; bases outside the gene matches: 2. Germline V CDR1 and CDR2: SGHRS, YFSETQ. This CDR3 spans 15 amino acids. The CDR3 coding sequence is TGCGCCAGCAGCTTGGTCGGGGGGGGCCAAGAGACCCAGTACTTC. It translates to CASSLVGGGQETQYF. Filled out from reference TRBV5-1 and TRBJ2-5, the complete variable domain reads KAGVTQTPRYLIKTRGQQVTLSCSPISGHRSVSWYQQTPGQGLQFLFEYFSETQRNKGNFPGRFSGRQFSNSRSEMNVSTLELGDSALYLCASSLVGGGQETQYFGPGTRLLVL.

The rearrangement joins TRBV11-3 to TRBJ2-2, with 8 bases fitting TRBD1. The V segment lost 3 bases and the J segment 5 bases; nucleotides outside the gene matches: 5. This CDR3 comprises 15 residues. Per germline, CDR1 SGHNT and CDR2 YENEEA. CDR3 nucleotide sequence: TGTGCCAGCAGCTTCTCAGGGGGCGCAACCGGGGAGCTGTTTTTT. Encoded protein: CASSFSGGATGELFF.

V gene TRBV19 combines with J gene TRBJ2-7; D might be TRBD1 (6 bases). Germline lookup yields CDR1 LNHDA and CDR2 SQIVND (reference sequence). V lost 6 bases and J 4 bases, leaving 10 bases between the germline ends. The CDR3 is 12 amino acids. In nucleotides, the CDR3 is TGTGCCAGTAGGTCGACAGGATACGAGCAGTACTTC. This codes for CASRSTGYEQYF.

V gene TRBV5-6 combines with J gene TRBJ2-7; 7 bases match TRBD1. The CDR3 totals 14 residues. CDR1 is SGHDT, CDR2 YYEEEE, per germline. The J segment lost 3 bases and the V segment lost 4 bases, leaving 7 bases of the junction unmatched. The CDR3 DNA reads as TGTGCCAGCAGCATTTTGACAGGGATCTACGAGCAGTACTTC. This encodes CASSILTGIYEQYF.

This chain uses TRBV5-4 with TRBJ2-7; 8 bases fit TRBD1. The V gene end was trimmed by 0 bases and the J gene end by 3 bases; junction bases not matched to a gene: 8. The CDR3 is 16 amino acids. The germline V gene has CDR1 SGHNT and CDR2 YYREEE (reference sequence). CDR3 amino acids: CASSLGGDRGGYEQYF. CDR3 nucleotide sequence: TGTGCCAGCAGCTTGGGAGGTGACAGGGGTGGCTACGAGCAGTACTTC.

The table lists this clone with a few counts. The V call is TRBV7-8, the J call TRBJ1-5; D gene uncertain. The CDR3 is made up of 13 amino acids. Trimming removed 5 bases from V and 9 bases from J, with 14 bases in between. Germline V gene data show CDR1 as SGHVS and CDR2 as FQNEAQ. The CDR3 DNA is TGTGCCAGCAGCCCTAGTCCAGTCGTGCCCCAGCATTTT. Protein: CASSPSPVVPQHF.

This clone was found a few times. The CDR3 bases are TGTGCCAGCAGCTTAGGGGGGGAGCAGTTCTTC. This codes for CASSLGGEQFF. V is TRBV11-2 and J is TRBJ2-1; D is possibly TRBD1 or TRBD2 (5 bases each). The V and J ends lost 1 base and 10 bases respectively, with 5 bases between them. Germline V gene sequence: CDR1 SGHAT, CDR2 FQNNGV. The CDR3 has 11 amino acids. Full variable domain (missing parts from reference TRBV11-2 and TRBJ2-1): EAGVAQSPRYKIIEKRQSVAFWCNPISGHATLYWYQQILGQGPKLLIQFQNNGVVDDSQLPKDRFSAERLKGVDSTLKIQPAKLEDSAVYLCASSLGGEQFFGPGTRLTVL.

This chain uses TRBV9 with TRBJ2-3; no definite D call. Deletions cut 2 bases from V and 0 bases from J, with 10 bases between. Per the germline V gene, CDR1 is SGDLS and CDR2 is YYNGEE. The CDR3 extends over 15 amino acids. The CDR3 bases are TGTGCCAGCAGCGTCCGACTGACTAGCACAGATACGCAGTATTTT. Its protein is CASSVRLTSTDTQYF.

V usage is TRBV10-3 and J usage is TRBJ1-3; D is ambiguous. Germline CDR1 and CDR2: ENHRY and SYGVKD. This CDR3 comprises 11 residues. The V end lost 4 bases, the J end lost 2 bases, and 0 bases lay between the germline ends. CDR3 in DNA: TGTGCCATCAGTGCTGGAAACACCATATATTTT. Its protein product is CAISAGNTIYF.

This chain connects TRBV6-6 to TRBJ1-3, with 10 bases identical to TRBD1. Germline V lookup: CDR1 MNHNY, CDR2 SVGAGI (reference sequence). Trimming at V came to 6 bases and at J to 2 bases, leaving 4 bases not matched to a gene. The CDR3 extends over 15 amino acids. CDR3 sequence reads: CASSSGQGTGNTIYF. CDR3 nucleotides: TGTGCCAGCAGCTCGGGACAGGGGACTGGAAACACCATATATTTT.

The chain has TRBV5-4 and TRBJ2-7; TRBD1 might be the D (6 bases). The CDR3 has 15 amino acids. Looked up from germline, CDR1 is SGHNT and CDR2 is YYREEE (reference sequence). The V and J ends lost 4 bases and 2 bases respectively, with 16 bases between them. CDR3 DNA: TGTGCCAGCAGCCTAGGAACAGGGAACACCTACGAGCAGTACTTC. Amino acid sequence: CASSLGTGNTYEQYF.

V and J are TRBV5-1 and TRBJ2-5; tentative D call: TRBD1 (6 bases). The V end lost 2 bases, the J end lost 2 bases, and 10 bases lay between the germline ends. Germline CDR1 reads SGHRS; CDR2 reads YFSETQ. The CDR3 consists of 14 residues. The CDR3 sequence is CASSFVGGQETQYF. The CDR3 coding sequence is TGCGCCAGCAGCTTTGTAGGGGGACAAGAGACCCAGTACTTC.

CDR3 sequence: CASSLPANTGELFF. CDR3 nucleotide sequence: TGTGCCAGCAGCTTACCCGCGAACACCGGGGAGCTGTTTTTT. V is TRBV5-4 and J is TRBJ2-2; D remains unclear. Germline lookup yields CDR1 SGHNT and CDR2 YYREEE (reference sequence). CDR3 size: 14 residues. V was trimmed by 2 bases and J by 0 bases, leaving 5 bases between them.

The chain has TRBV19 and TRBJ2-6; D not resolved. Trimming cost V 6 bases and J 1 base, with 4 bases left between them. CDR3 length equals 13 residues. Germline lookup yields CDR1 LNHDA and CDR2 SQIVND (reference sequence). The CDR3 DNA reads TGTGCCAGTAGGGCGTCTGGGGCCAACGTCCTGACTTTC. Translation gives CASRASGANVLTF.